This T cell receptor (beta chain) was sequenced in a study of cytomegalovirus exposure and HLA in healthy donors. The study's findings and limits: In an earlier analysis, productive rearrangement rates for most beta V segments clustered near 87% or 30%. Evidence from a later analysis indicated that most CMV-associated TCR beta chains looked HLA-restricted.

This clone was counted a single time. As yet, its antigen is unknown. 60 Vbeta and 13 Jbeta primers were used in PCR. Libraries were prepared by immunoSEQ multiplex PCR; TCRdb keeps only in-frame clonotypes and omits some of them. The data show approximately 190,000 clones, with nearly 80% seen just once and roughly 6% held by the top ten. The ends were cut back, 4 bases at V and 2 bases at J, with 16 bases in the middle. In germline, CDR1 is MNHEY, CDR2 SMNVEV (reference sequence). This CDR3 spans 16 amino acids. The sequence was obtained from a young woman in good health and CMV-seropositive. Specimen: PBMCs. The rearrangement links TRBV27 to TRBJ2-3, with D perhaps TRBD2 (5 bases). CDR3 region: CASSSRTYPVTDTQYF. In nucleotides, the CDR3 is TGTGCCAGCAGTTCAAGGACTTACCCCGTCACAGATACGCAGTATTTT.